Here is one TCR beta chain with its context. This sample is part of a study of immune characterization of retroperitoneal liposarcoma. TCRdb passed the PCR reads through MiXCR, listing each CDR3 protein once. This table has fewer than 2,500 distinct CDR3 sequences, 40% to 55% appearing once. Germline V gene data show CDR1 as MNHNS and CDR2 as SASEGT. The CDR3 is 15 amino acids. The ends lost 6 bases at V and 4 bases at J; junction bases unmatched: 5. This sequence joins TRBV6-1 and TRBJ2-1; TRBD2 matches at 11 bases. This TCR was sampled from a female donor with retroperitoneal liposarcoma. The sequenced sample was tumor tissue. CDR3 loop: CASSPLAGGYNEQFF. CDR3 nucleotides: TGTGCCAGCAGCCCCCTAGCGGGGGGTTACAATGAGCAGTTCTTC.